This T cell receptor (beta chain) was recovered during a study of T cells in Graves' hyperthyroidism and ophthalmopathy. Study as a whole: Peripheral blood was acquired at first diagnosis, ahead of any therapy whatsoever. Findings and caveats of the study: The model's output predicted ophthalmopathy at a median of 6.5 months prior to onset. Blood also carried most thyroid clonotypes expanded above 0.001.

Researchers took RNA transcripts and amplified the TCR beta CDR3 regions from them. First-round RT-PCR targeting the TCR CDR3 was performed with the HTBI primer set. Via MiXCR, TCRdb re-called the multiplex PCR reads, giving one row per CDR3 protein. The sample lists a few hundred thousand distinct CDR3 sequences, approximately 15% occurring once. This clonotype has more than one count but fewer than ten. Its antigen is not known. Clinicians diagnosed patients from clinical symptoms, serum thyroxine and TRAb, thyroid ultrasound and orbital computed tomography. This sequence was found in a woman aged 25 to 39 with Graves' hyperthyroidism. The sequenced sample was blood.

CDR3 bases: TGCAGCGCCGAGACAGGGGGCTACGAGCAGTACTTC. It specifies CSAETGGYEQYF. The chain carries TRBV29-1 and TRBJ2-7, with TRBD1 matching over 9 bases. Per germline, CDR1 SQVTM and CDR2 ANQGSEA. The CDR3 runs to 12 residues. V gave up 7 bases and J gave up 3 bases; unmatched junction bases: 4.